Listed here are 2 T cell receptor beta chains from one sample, sequenced in a study of CD8+ T cells in alopecia areata. Treatment here: oral pan-JAK inhibitor, 5-10 mg twice daily. cDNA reverse transcribed from extracted RNA served as the sequencing template. Profiling relied on immunoSEQ multiplex PCR, and the TCRdb table lists in-frame clones only, not all of them. The sample lists about 270,000 clones; roughly 63% were seen once. The sample consisted of CD4+ T cells sorted from blood, taken at approximately week 52, from a patient treated with tofacitinib. The receptors were sampled from a human donor with alopecia areata.

This sequence joins TRBV30 and TRBJ2-1; 8 positions agree with TRBD1. The germline V gene has CDR1 GTSNPN and CDR2 SVGIG (reference sequence). The CDR3 has 11 amino acids. This CDR3 reads CAQTQGDEQFF. In nucleotides, the CDR3 is TGTGCGCAAACACAGGGGGATGAGCAGTTCTTC.

The V call is TRBV30, the J call TRBJ2-1, with a weak D call TRBD1 (6 bases). Between the trimmed V and J ends, which lost 0 bases and 5 bases, there was a span of 14 bases. Per the germline V gene, CDR1 is GTSNPN and CDR2 is SVGIG (reference sequence). CDR3 size: 15 residues. The CDR3 region has the DNA TGTGCCTGGAGTGTAGGGACAAGTATTAACAATGAGCAGTTCTTC. This gives the protein CAWSVGTSINNEQFF.